This entry lists 21 T cell receptor beta chains sequenced from one sample in a study of immune heterogeneity within non-small cell lung tumors. Per sample, around 0.55 ug of bulk tumor genomic DNA was the template used. Biopsy collection occurred during surgery, with several far-apart biopsies per primary tumor. The patients were newly diagnosed with non-small cell lung cancer, had not been treated, and had curative surgery. Multiplex PCR was performed with 32 V and 13 J primers, and it amplified TCR beta CDR3. TCRdb reprocessed the multiplex PCR reads with MiXCR, giving one entry per CDR3 protein. The sample lists some 19,000 distinct CDR3 sequences, around 27% occurring once. Sequenced sample: lung tumor tissue. The source of these receptors is a man between 35 and 55 years old with non-small cell lung cancer.

The table lists this clonotype with a count of one. The junction differs from germline at one of its ends, possibly a read error. The chain uses TRBV3-1 and TRBJ2-3; tentatively, D is TRBD2 (5 bases). The germline V gene encodes CDR1 LGHDT and CDR2 YNNKEL (reference sequence). This CDR3 is built from 14 residues. In DNA, the CDR3 is TGTGCCAGCAGCCCCATCGGGGTCACAGATACGAAGTATTTT. It is translated as CASSPIGVTDTKYF.

The genes are TRBV28 and TRBJ1-1; no reliable D call. The V gene lost 6 bases and the J gene lost 3 bases, with 11 bases spanning the gap. Germline V gene data show CDR1 as MDHEN and CDR2 as SYDVKM. This CDR3 spans 13 amino acids. The CDR3 loop is CASREGWDTEAFF. CDR3 coding DNA: TGTGCCAGCAGGGAGGGATGGGACACTGAAGCTTTCTTT.

This clonotype was seen ten or more times. The DNA for the CDR3 is TGTGCCAGCAGTTATTTTTCCCGTTGGACGGCCTATAGCTCCTACGAGCAGTACTTC. This encodes CASSYFSRWTAYSSYEQYF. V gene TRBV6-2 or TRBV6-3 combines with J gene TRBJ2-7, with no clear D. The V end was cut by 3 bases, the J end by 0 bases, with 24 bases between. Germline loops: CDR1 MNHEY, CDR2 SVGEGT. The CDR3 is 19 amino acids.

This clonotype was observed a handful of times. The V and J genes are TRBV11-3 and TRBJ2-2; D is unresolved. The CDR3 has 14 amino acids. Per the germline V gene, CDR1 is SGHNT and CDR2 is YENEEA. V was cut by 1 base and J by 2 bases, with 5 bases left in between. CDR3 loop: CASSLVSNTGELFF. The CDR3 region has the DNA TGTGCCAGCAGCTTAGTTAGCAACACCGGGGAGCTGTTTTTT.

This clonotype appeared many times. The chain combines TRBV19 with TRBJ1-5, with D possibly matching TRBD1 (5 bases). V lost 4 bases and J lost 1, with 11 bases in between. The CDR3 sequence is 15 residues long. Germline lookup yields CDR1 LNHDA and CDR2 SQIVND (reference sequence). CDR3 nucleotides: TGTGCCAGTAGTACCAGGGTTGGCAGCAATCAGCCCCAGCATTTT. Its protein is CASSTRVGSNQPQHF.

The rearrangement joins TRBV19 to TRBJ2-7; tentatively, D is TRBD1 or TRBD2 (5 bases each). V lost 3 bases, J lost 5 bases, and 17 bases lay in between. Germline V gives CDR1 LNHDA, CDR2 SQIVND (reference sequence). This CDR3 is built from 15 residues. CDR3 sequence: CASSIIPGPLNEQYF. Here the CDR3 DNA reads TGTGCCAGTAGTATCATTCCGGGACCCCTGAACGAGCAGTACTTC. Filled out from reference TRBV19 and TRBJ2-7, the complete variable domain reads DGGITQSPKYLFRKEGQNVTLSCEQNLNHDAMYWYRQDPGQGLRLIYYSQIVNDFQKGDIAEGYSVSREKKESFPLTVTSAQKNPTAFYLCASSIIPGPLNEQYFGPGTRLTVT.

This clonotype appeared a single time. The rearrangement uses TRBV25-1 and TRBJ1-1, with a possible D match to TRBD1 (5 bases). CDR3 length equals 13 residues. Germline assignment: CDR1 MGHDK and CDR2 SYGVNS. V was clipped by 6 bases and J by 4 bases, with 12 bases between them. This chain's CDR3 is CASRRGEGTEAFF. CDR3 DNA: TGTGCCAGCAGGAGGGGCGAGGGCACTGAAGCTTTCTTT.

Points on this clonotype: A much larger clone differs by one base, so this may be a read error. The chain uses TRBV13 and TRBJ2-7; 9 nucleotides match TRBD2. Germline CDR1 is PRHDT and CDR2 is FYEKMQ (reference sequence). Trimming took 0 bases from V and 6 from J; bases not matched to a gene: 6. The CDR3 contains 15 residues. CDR3 nucleotides: TGTGCCAGCAGCTTAGGGTCAGCGGGAGGAGGCGAGCAGTACTTC. Encoded protein: CASSLGSAGGGEQYF.

This clonotype was seen more than once but under ten times. The gene calls are TRBV5-1 and TRBJ1-1, with a possible D match to TRBD1 (6 bases). The germline V and J ends were trimmed by 4 bases and 4 bases, with 11 bases remaining between them. CDR3 length equals 13 residues. Germline V gene lookup returns CDR1 SGHRS and CDR2 YFSETQ. The CDR3 bases are TGCGCCAGCAGCAGGCAGGGGAGCACTGAAGCTTTCTTT. It encodes CASSRQGSTEAFF.

This clonotype showed up many times. V usage is TRBV19 and J usage is TRBJ2-7; 11 bases align to TRBD2. Losses at the gene ends were 5 bases for V and 0 bases for J; bases not matched to a gene: 12. CDR1 and CDR2 (germline): LNHDA, SQIVND (reference sequence). This CDR3 has 18 residues. CDR3: CASSANGAGLAGSYEQYF. CDR3 bases: TGTGCCAGTAGTGCGAATGGGGCCGGACTAGCGGGCTCCTACGAGCAGTACTTC.

This clonotype has ten or more counts. This chain links TRBV11-2 with TRBJ1-1, with 8 bases that match TRBD1. The CDR3 is 14 amino acids. The V segment lost 0 bases and the J segment 6 bases; nucleotides outside the gene matches: 3. The germline V gene encodes CDR1 SGHAT and CDR2 FQNNGV. In nucleotides, the CDR3 is TGTGCCAGCAGCTTAGACGGCAGGGGGCCTGAAGCTTTCTTT. Amino acid sequence: CASSLDGRGPEAFF.

The genes are TRBV20-1 and TRBJ2-5; no definite D call. The V and J ends lost 0 bases and 5 bases respectively, with 4 bases between them. There are 11 residues in the CDR3. Germline V gene sequence: CDR1 DFQATT, CDR2 SNEGSKA (reference sequence). As DNA, the CDR3 is TGCAGTGCTAGAGACTGGGAGACCCAGTACTTC. Protein sequence: CSARDWETQYF.

The sample holds a few counts of this clonotype. The J gene is TRBJ2-1, the V gene TRBV11-3; the match to TRBD2 covers 12 bases. With V trimmed by 1 base and J by 8 bases, 15 bases remained unmatched. Germline CDR1 and CDR2: SGHNT and YENEEA. The CDR3 totals 19 residues. CDR3 in amino acids: CASSLGEGLAGGPSDEQFF. CDR3 DNA sequence: TGTGCCAGCAGCTTAGGTGAGGGGCTAGCGGGAGGGCCTTCTGATGAGCAGTTCTTC.

This clonotype was recorded many times. The genes are TRBV10-3 and TRBJ2-7; D gene unclear. The CDR3 is 13 residues long. The V gene lost 4 bases and the J gene lost 6 bases, with 13 bases spanning the gap. Germline assignment: CDR1 ENHRY and CDR2 SYGVKD. For the CDR3, the DNA is TGTGCCATCAGTGCAATAGTAGCTGGCGAGCAGTACTTC. Translation gives CAISAIVAGEQYF.

CDR3 nucleotide sequence: TGTGCCAGCAGTTCCACCGGGGAGCTGTTTTTT. Protein product: CASSSTGELFF. The chain links TRBV7-9 to TRBJ2-2; D unresolved. CDR1 SEHNR and CDR2 FQNEAQ come from the germline V gene (reference sequence). With 6 bases removed from V and 4 bases from J, the gap between germline ends came to 3 bases. The CDR3 has 11 amino acids.

This clonotype has ten or more counts. The gene calls are TRBV19 and TRBJ2-7; 10 positions agree with TRBD1. V lost 3 bases to trimming and J lost 2 bases; unmatched junction nucleotides: 4. Germline V lookup: CDR1 LNHDA, CDR2 SQIVND (reference sequence). CDR3 length equals 15 residues. Written as DNA, the CDR3 is TGTGCCAGTAGTATTAGTGGACAGGGGGCCTACGAGCAGTACTTC. Its translation is CASSISGQGAYEQYF. Full variable domain (remainder filled in from reference TRBV19 and TRBJ2-7): DGGITQSPKYLFRKEGQNVTLSCEQNLNHDAMYWYRQDPGQGLRLIYYSQIVNDFQKGDIAEGYSVSREKKESFPLTVTSAQKNPTAFYLCASSISGQGAYEQYFGPGTRLTVT.

On this clonotype itself: One end of the junction varies from germline; a read error may be responsible. The rearrangement links TRBV5-4 to TRBJ2-3, with TRBD2 matching 7 bases. This CDR3 spans 17 amino acids. Germline V CDR1 and CDR2: SGHNT, YYREEE (reference sequence). CDR3 nucleotides: TGTGCCAGCAGCTCATCCGACTATCGGGAGGCCCCAGATACACAGTATTTT. Its translation: CASSSSDYREAPDTQYF. Full variable domain (rest looked up from reference TRBV5-4 and TRBJ2-3): ETGVTQSPTHLIKTRGQQVTLRCSSQSGHNTVSWYQQALGQGPQFIFQYYREEENGRGNFPPRFSGLQFPNYSSELNVNALELDDSALYLCASSSSDYREAPDTQYFGPGTRLTVL.

This clonotype has more than one count but fewer than ten. This chain links TRBV19 with TRBJ1-1, with D uncertain. The CDR3 consists of 12 residues. V was clipped by 5 bases and J by 5 bases, with 9 bases between them. Germline CDR1 LNHDA, CDR2 SQIVND (reference sequence). The chain's CDR3 is CASSRGETEAFF. The DNA of the CDR3 is TGTGCCAGTAGTCGAGGTGAGACTGAAGCTTTCTTT.

This clonotype was detected only a few times. This chain uses TRBV20-1 with TRBJ2-3; D uncertain. The CDR3 is 16 residues long. The V end lost 5 bases, the J end lost 1 base, and 19 bases lay between the germline ends. The germline gives CDR1 DFQATT, CDR2 SNEGSKA (reference sequence). CDR3 residues: CSALTERSAGTDTQYF. The CDR3 nucleotides are TGCAGTGCTCTTACGGAGCGTTCGGCGGGCACAGATACGCAGTATTTT.

The chain is built from TRBV2 and TRBJ2-7; D possibly corresponds to TRBD1 (5 bases). Germline V gene data show CDR1 as SNHLY and CDR2 as FYNNEI. This CDR3 is built from 13 residues. Trimming left V 6 bases short and J 1 base short, with 10 bases between. The CDR3 loop is CASRRTPSYEQYF. The CDR3 DNA follows: TGTGCCAGCAGACGGACACCTTCCTACGAGCAGTACTTC.

The chain employs TRBV12-5 and TRBJ1-1; 9 bases map to TRBD1. The CDR3 contains 15 residues. CDR1 LGHNT and CDR2 FRNRAP come from the germline V gene. V lost 5 bases, J lost 6 bases, and 10 bases stayed unmatched. The CDR3 sequence is CASGMGTGIGAEAFF. The CDR3 nucleotides read TGTGCTAGTGGTATGGGGACAGGGATCGGGGCTGAAGCTTTCTTT.